One and the same sample provided the 10 T cell receptor beta chains below, sequenced in a study of memory CD4+ T cells and cytomegalovirus serostatus (dated 2019 in TCRdb). Single viable CD3+CD4+CD8-CD45RO+ cells were sorted as memory CD4+ T cells on a FACSAria II. The library was made by the immunoSEQ multiplex PCR assay. Held by TCRdb, this immuneACCESS table contains in-frame sequences only and omits some clones. Under half of the omission traces to an unresolved V gene where checked; the cause of the rest is unknown. In all, the sample holds more than 55,000 clones, and approximately 78% of those were seen once. The ten top clones hold roughly 0.88% of the sample. Sequencing was done on a sample of memory CD4+ T cells from blood. The receptors were gathered from an adult in good health and CMV-seronegative.

The rearrangement joins TRBV28 to TRBJ2-2; weak D call: TRBD1 (6 bases). Germline V lookup: CDR1 MDHEN, CDR2 SYDVKM. This CDR3 spans 20 amino acids. With 2 bases removed from V and 2 bases from J, the gap between germline ends came to 24 bases. CDR3 sequence reads: CASSLGPGVSRSTNTGELFF. The CDR3 nucleotides are TGTGCCAGCAGTTTAGGCCCAGGGGTTTCCAGGAGCACTAACACCGGGGAGCTGTTTTTT.

This chain uses TRBV29-1 with TRBJ2-6; no reliable D call. Germline-derived CDR1 and CDR2 are SQVTM and ANQGSEA. The CDR3 is made up of 14 amino acids. With 4 bases removed from V and 2 bases from J, the gap between germline ends came to 9 bases. Here the CDR3 reads CSVGELAGANVLTF. As DNA, the CDR3 is TGCAGCGTTGGGGAACTGGCTGGGGCCAACGTCCTGACTTTC.

V gene TRBV28 combines with J gene TRBJ2-7; maybe TRBD1 (5 bases). CDR1 and CDR2 from the germline V gene are MDHEN and SYDVKM. Deletions cut 4 bases from V and 2 bases from J, with 18 bases between. The CDR3 is made up of 16 amino acids. The CDR3 reads CASSWKTGLTPYEQYF. CDR3 nucleotide sequence: TGTGCCAGCAGTTGGAAAACAGGATTAACCCCCTACGAGCAGTACTTC.

The sample holds one count of this clone. The chain recombines TRBV6-6 with TRBJ1-3; possible D gene TRBD1, 5 bases. From germline, CDR1 is MNHNY and CDR2 SVGAGI (reference sequence). Trimming removed 2 bases at V and 0 bases at J, with 5 bases between. CDR3 length equals 14 residues. CDR3 region: CASSYGASGNTIYF. The DNA of the CDR3 is TGTGCCAGCAGTTACGGGGCCTCTGGAAACACCATATATTTT.

CDR3 in DNA: TGTGCCAGCAGCGCGACCGGGACGGATGGCTACACCTTC. This sequence encodes CASSATGTDGYTF. This rearrangement joins TRBV14 to TRBJ1-2; D is perhaps TRBD1 (5 bases). V shed 5 bases and J shed 6 bases, with 13 bases lying between them. Germline V gives CDR1 SGHDN, CDR2 FVKESK. The length of the CDR3 is 13 residues.

This CDR3 is CARQMNTEAFF. In DNA form, the CDR3 reads TGTGCCCGACAGATGAACACTGAAGCTTTCTTT. V is TRBV30 and J is TRBJ1-1; TRBD1 is a possible D gene (5 bases). V lost 8 bases to trimming and J lost 0 bases, with 7 bases between them. Germline V CDR1 and CDR2: GTSNPN, SVGIG (reference sequence). The CDR3 covers 11 residues.

This clone showed up just a few times. J is TRBJ1-4 and V is TRBV19; 9 bases agree with TRBD1. CDR1 is LNHDA, CDR2 SQIVND, per germline (reference sequence). The V and J ends lost 4 bases and 14 bases, in that order; junction bases with no gene match: 11. The CDR3 totals 14 residues. The DNA of the CDR3 is TGTGCCAGTAGTAACCTCGTCCGGGACAGGGTTCTGTTTTTT. Translation gives CASSNLVRDRVLFF.

The CDR3 sequence: CASSQTGTSGSVNTDTQYF. CDR3 sequence (DNA): TGCGCCAGCAGCCAGACTGGGACTAGCGGGAGTGTCAACACAGATACGCAGTATTTT. The chain is built from TRBV4-1 and TRBJ2-3, with TRBD2 identical over 14 bases. The CDR3 consists of 19 residues. The trim removed 3 bases at V and 2 bases at J, leaving 10 bases unmatched. CDR1 is MGHRA, CDR2 YSYEKL, per germline.

The chain joins TRBV27 to TRBJ1-6; TRBD1 is a possible D gene (6 bases). The germline gives CDR1 MNHEY, CDR2 SMNVEV (reference sequence). The CDR3 extends over 14 amino acids. The V end lost 2 bases, the J end lost 8 bases, and 10 bases lay between the germline ends. CDR3 in DNA: TGTGCCAGCAGTTTAGGGCAGGGGTATTCACCCCTCCACTTT. Its protein product is CASSLGQGYSPLHF.

Notes on this clone: Other DNA variants within this sample encode the same CDR3. The rearrangement joins TRBV4-2 to TRBJ2-5, with 9 positions matching TRBD2. J lost 4 bases, V lost 0 bases, and 6 bases had no gene match. The CDR3 extends over 16 amino acids. The germline CDR1 and CDR2 sequences are LGHNA and YNFKEQ. This CDR3 reads CASSQEGGGARETQYF. DNA for the CDR3: TGTGCCAGCAGCCAAGAAGGCGGGGGGGCTAGAGAGACCCAGTACTTC.